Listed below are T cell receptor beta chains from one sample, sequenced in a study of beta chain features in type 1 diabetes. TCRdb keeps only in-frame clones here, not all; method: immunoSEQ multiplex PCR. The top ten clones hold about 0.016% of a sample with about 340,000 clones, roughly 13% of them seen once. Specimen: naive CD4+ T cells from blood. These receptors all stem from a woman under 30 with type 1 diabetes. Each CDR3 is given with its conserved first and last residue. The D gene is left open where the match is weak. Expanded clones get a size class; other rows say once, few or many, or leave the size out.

CDR3nt: TGTGCCAGCACAGTAGACACTAACTATGGCTACACCTTC; CDR3aa: CASTVDTNYGYTF; abundance: NA; j_gene: TRBJ1-2; v_gene: TRBV6-6; d_gene: NA
CDR3nt: TGTGCCAGCCGCGTCGAGGAGAACACTGAAGCTTTCTTT; CDR3aa: CASRVEENTEAFF; abundance: NA; j_gene: TRBJ1-1; v_gene: TRBV18; d_gene: NA
CDR3nt: TGTGCCAGCTCACGATTCCCCCCCGGGGTTAACACTGAAGCTTTCTTT; CDR3aa: CASSRFPPGVNTEAFF; abundance: NA; j_gene: TRBJ1-1; v_gene: TRBV18; d_gene: NA
CDR3nt: TGTGCCAGCAGCTTCGGGAAAGAGCAGTACTTC; CDR3aa: CASSFGKEQYF; abundance: few; j_gene: TRBJ2-7; v_gene: TRBV5-5; d_gene: NA
CDR3nt: TGTGCCAGCGTGAGGATCAGCTCCTACAATGAGCAGTTCTTC; CDR3aa: CASVRISSYNEQFF; abundance: NA; j_gene: TRBJ2-1; v_gene: TRBV2; d_gene: NA
CDR3nt: TGTGCCAGCGTCGGGACTAGCGGGATCGATGAGCAGTTCTTC; CDR3aa: CASVGTSGIDEQFF; abundance: NA; j_gene: TRBJ2-1; v_gene: TRBV25-1; d_gene: TRBD2
CDR3nt: TGCGCCAGCAGACCGGGACAGGGGCTCATGAACACTGAAGCTTTCTTT; CDR3aa: CASRPGQGLMNTEAFF; abundance: once; j_gene: TRBJ1-1; v_gene: TRBV5-1; d_gene: TRBD1
CDR3nt: TGCGCCAGCAGCTTGAGGGCTAGCGGGACCTCCTACAATGAGCAGTTCTTC; CDR3aa: CASSLRASGTSYNEQFF; abundance: few; j_gene: TRBJ2-1; v_gene: TRBV5-1; d_gene: TRBD2
CDR3nt: TGTGCCAGCAGCGGGGGACAGCCCGGGGAGACCCAGTACTTC; CDR3aa: CASSGGQPGETQYF; abundance: few; j_gene: TRBJ2-5; v_gene: TRBV2; d_gene: NA
CDR3nt: TGTGCCAGCTCACCAACATACCAAGAGACCCAGTACTTC; CDR3aa: CASSPTYQETQYF; abundance: few; j_gene: TRBJ2-5; v_gene: TRBV18; d_gene: NA
CDR3nt: TGTGCCAGCAGTTACTCCGGCAGGAATAGCAATCAGCCCCAGCATTTT; CDR3aa: CASSYSGRNSNQPQHF; abundance: NA; j_gene: TRBJ1-5; v_gene: TRBV6-6; d_gene: NA
CDR3nt: TGTGCCAGCTCACCAGGGAGGGACAACTATGGCTACACCTTC; CDR3aa: CASSPGRDNYGYTF; abundance: NA; j_gene: TRBJ1-2; v_gene: TRBV18; d_gene: NA
CDR3nt: TGTGCCAGCAGCTTCGGAGATACGCAGTATTTT; CDR3aa: CASSFGDTQYF; abundance: few; j_gene: TRBJ2-3; v_gene: TRBV6-1; d_gene: NA
CDR3nt: TGTGCCAGCAGCTTATCAGGGAACACTGAAGCTTTCTTT; CDR3aa: CASSLSGNTEAFF; abundance: NA; j_gene: TRBJ1-1; v_gene: TRBV7-9; d_gene: NA
CDR3nt: TGTGCCAGCAGTTTACCCCCGGTCGGCTACACCTTC; CDR3aa: CASSLPPVGYTF; abundance: NA; j_gene: TRBJ1-2; v_gene: TRBV28; d_gene: NA
CDR3nt: TGTGCCAGCAGCTTGAACAGCGGGAGAAGGAATGAGCAGTTCTTC; CDR3aa: CASSLNSGRRNEQFF; abundance: NA; j_gene: TRBJ2-1; v_gene: TRBV5-4; d_gene: TRBD2
CDR3nt: TGTGCCAGCACCTTCGGGGGAGGCGGCACAGATACGCAGTATTTT; CDR3aa: CASTFGGGGTDTQYF; abundance: few; j_gene: TRBJ2-3; v_gene: TRBV7-2; d_gene: NA
CDR3nt: TGTGCCAGCAGCTCCGTACCCGGAACAGGCGTTGGGGCTCGAACTGAAGCTTTCTTT; CDR3aa: CASSSVPGTGVGARTEAFF; abundance: NA; j_gene: TRBJ1-1; v_gene: TRBV27; d_gene: NA
CDR3nt: TGTGCCAGCAGGGGGGGGTCCTCTGGGGCCAACGTCCTGACTTTC; CDR3aa: CASRGGSSGANVLTF; abundance: few; j_gene: TRBJ2-6; v_gene: TRBV6-1; d_gene: TRBD2
CDR3nt: TGTGCCAGCAGCCCACGGCGGGCGGGACCTCCGACGGAGCAGTTCTTC; CDR3aa: CASSPRRAGPPTEQFF; abundance: few; j_gene: TRBJ2-1; v_gene: TRBV7-8; d_gene: NA
CDR3nt: TGTGCCAGCACCCTGATAGCGGGGGAGCTGTTTTTT; CDR3aa: CASTLIAGELFF; abundance: few; j_gene: TRBJ2-2; v_gene: TRBV28; d_gene: NA
CDR3nt: TGTGCCAGCAGCTTTGGACAGGGGAGGGAGACCCAGTACTTC; CDR3aa: CASSFGQGRETQYF; abundance: few; j_gene: TRBJ2-5; v_gene: TRBV11-2; d_gene: TRBD1
CDR3nt: TGCGCCAGCAGCCAGGGACAGGGGTATGGCTACACCTTC; CDR3aa: CASSQGQGYGYTF; abundance: NA; j_gene: TRBJ1-2; v_gene: TRBV5-1; d_gene: TRBD1